These 9 T cell receptor beta chains came from one sample sequenced in a study of human T cells and chemical hapten exposure. Documented time point: pre-sensitization, week 0. Treatment: therapeutic diphenylcyclopropenone sensitization with weekly scalp DPC. TCRdb re-called the RACE reads through MiXCR, storing one row per CDR3 protein. The sample lists some 98,000 distinct CDR3 sequences, 11% occurring once. Sequences were derived from whole blood, sampled in connection with sensitization to the hapten diphenylcyclopropenone (DPC). The receptors derive from a woman aged 55-75 years with alopecia areata. Some clones in this sample may be carry-over from other donors' samples.

In its sample, this clonotype was seen many times. V is TRBV11-2 and J is TRBJ1-1, with D possibly being TRBD1 (6 bases). This CDR3 contains 13 residues. V was pared by 5 bases and J by 6 bases, with 13 bases between. Germline lookup yields CDR1 SGHAT and CDR2 FQNNGV. CDR3 protein: CASSNTGFPEAFF. Here the CDR3 DNA reads TGTGCCAGCAGCAACACAGGGTTCCCTGAAGCTTTCTTT.

This clonotype turned up a few times. The J gene is TRBJ1-1, the V gene TRBV5-1; D uncertain. The germline V and J ends were trimmed by 2 bases and 1 base, with 9 bases remaining between them. CDR1 and CDR2 from the germline V gene are SGHRS and YFSETQ. The CDR3 runs 14 residues. CDR3: CASSLNSANTEAFF. In DNA form, the CDR3 reads TGCGCCAGCAGCTTAAATTCCGCGAACACTGAAGCTTTCTTT.

This clonotype was seen a few times. The J gene is TRBJ1-5, the V gene TRBV29-1, with TRBD1 matching 10 bases. With V trimmed by 4 bases and J by 6 bases, 6 bases remained unmatched. The CDR3 runs to 14 residues. The germline gives CDR1 SQVTM, CDR2 ANQGSEA. CDR3 amino acids: CSVGTGGSGQPQHF. CDR3 nucleotide sequence: TGCAGCGTTGGGACAGGGGGTAGTGGTCAGCCCCAGCATTTT.

This clonotype was seen ten or more times. DNA of the CDR3: TGCAGCGCGAGACAGGGTTTAGGCACAGATACGCAGTATTTT. This sequence encodes CSARQGLGTDTQYF. This chain joins TRBV29-1 and TRBJ2-3; TRBD1 matches 7 bases. The length of the CDR3 is 14 residues. V lost 7 bases to trimming and J lost 1 base; unmatched junction nucleotides: 8. Per the germline V gene, CDR1 is SQVTM and CDR2 is ANQGSEA.

This clonotype has just a few counts. The chain joins TRBV20-1 to TRBJ2-5; no firm D call. Trimming shortened V by 1 base and J by 0 bases, and 6 bases separated the two germline ends. Germline V gene lookup returns CDR1 DFQATT and CDR2 SNEGSKA (reference sequence). This CDR3 contains 13 residues. The CDR3 loop is CSARVLYQETQYF. CDR3 DNA: TGCAGTGCTAGAGTACTATACCAAGAGACCCAGTACTTC.

The chain recombines TRBV7-2 with TRBJ2-7; D possibly matches TRBD1 or TRBD2 (5 bases each). V shed 4 bases and J shed 3 bases, with 7 bases lying between them. Germline V gives CDR1 SGHTA, CDR2 FQGNSA. This CDR3 is 12 amino acids long. In DNA form, the CDR3 reads TGTGCCAGCAGCTGGGGGAGCTACGAGCAGTACTTC. It translates to CASSWGSYEQYF. Filled out from reference TRBV7-2 and TRBJ2-7, the complete variable domain reads GAGVSQSPSNKVTEKGKDVELRCDPISGHTALYWYRQSLGQGLEFLIYFQGNSAPDKSGLPSDRFSAERTGGSVSTLTIQRTQQEDSAVYLCASSWGSYEQYFGPGTRLTVT.

This clonotype was counted many times. This chain joins TRBV7-2 and TRBJ2-2; D uncertain. Trimming took off 5 bases at V and 3 bases at J, with 16 bases between the two ends. The CDR3 sequence is 16 residues long. Germline V CDR1 and CDR2: SGHTA, FQGNSA. The CDR3 region has the DNA TGTGCCAGCAGCCTTAACGGGCCAGGAGACACCGGGGAGCTGTTTTTT. This translates into CASSLNGPGDTGELFF. The full variable domain, its missing parts supplied by reference TRBV7-2 and TRBJ2-2, is GAGVSQSPSNKVTEKGKDVELRCDPISGHTALYWYRQSLGQGLEFLIYFQGNSAPDKSGLPSDRFSAERTGGSVSTLTIQRTQQEDSAVYLCASSLNGPGDTGELFFGEGSRLTVL.

This clonotype was found many times. The chain carries TRBV20-1 and TRBJ1-6; 10 positions agree with TRBD1. Germline V gene data show CDR1 as DFQATT and CDR2 as SNEGSKA (reference sequence). The CDR3 totals 15 residues. V lost 5 bases, J lost 10 bases, and 11 bases stayed unmatched. The CDR3 DNA is TGCAGTGCTTCGAACCCTCAGACAGGGGGCTCACCCCTCCACTTT. Protein product: CSASNPQTGGSPLHF.

This clonotype was seen repeatedly, ten times or more. The chain couples TRBV7-6 to TRBJ1-5; TRBD1 matches at 8 bases. The CDR3 covers 16 residues. V was pared by 5 bases and J by 1 base, with 7 bases of the junction left unmatched. Germline values: CDR1 SGHVS, CDR2 FNYEAQ. The CDR3 sequence is CASSAQGAPSNQPQHF. CDR3 bases: TGTGCCAGCAGCGCTCAGGGGGCGCCGAGCAATCAGCCCCAGCATTTT.